This TCR beta chain comes out of a study of graft-versus-host responses after intestinal transplantation. Looking at the study overall: The recipients all started with anti-thymocyte globulin induction and then took tacrolimus and steroids for three to four years.

Comments on this clone: Antigen specificity is unknown.

Here immunoSEQ multiplex PCR was the method, and the copy in TCRdb shows in-frame clones only, minus some. The data show 80,000 to 90,000 clones, approximately 92% seen once. Per germline, CDR1 SGHVS and CDR2 FNYEAQ. The CDR3 runs 18 residues. V shed 2 bases and J shed 0 bases, with 17 bases lying between them. Specimen: unstimulated CD4+ T cells sorted from spleen or lymph node cells, collected before intestinal transplant. The chain combines TRBV7-6 with TRBJ2-1; weak D call: TRBD1 (7 bases). This TCR derives from a human donor who received an intestinal transplant. DNA for the CDR3: TGTGCCAGCAGCTTACCACGGCGGGGACAGAGCTCCTACAATGAGCAGTTCTTC. The encoded protein is CASSLPRRGQSSYNEQFF.